One and the same sample provided the 13 T cell receptor beta chains below, sequenced in a study of breast tumors, draining lymph nodes, adjacent tissues. Using its own MiXCR run on the multiplex PCR reads, TCRdb lists one record per CDR3 protein. The table records about 230,000 distinct CDR3 sequences, 32% of them present only once. The lymph nodes were axillary draining lymph nodes from breast cancer patients. The sequenced sample consisted of axillary lymph node tissue. These receptors were obtained from a female donor with breast cancer. Some clones in this sample may be carry-over from other donors' samples.

This clonotype was counted ten times or more. V is TRBV7-9 and J is TRBJ2-7; D tentatively reads TRBD1 or TRBD2 (5 bases each). This CDR3 contains 14 residues. The V end lost 8 bases, the J end lost 2 bases, and 16 bases lay between the germline ends. Germline V CDR1 and CDR2: SEHNR, FQNEAQ (reference sequence). The CDR3 protein is CASVKGTETYEQYF. CDR3 coding DNA: TGTGCCAGCGTGAAAGGGACGGAAACCTACGAGCAGTACTTC.

This clonotype was detected only once. The chain employs TRBV30 and TRBJ1-5; D call uncertain. CDR3 length equals 12 residues. V lost 1 base to trimming and J lost 4 bases, with 5 bases between them. Germline lookup yields CDR1 GTSNPN and CDR2 SVGIG (reference sequence). CDR3 DNA: TGTGCCTGGAGTGACGCTAATCAGCCCCAGCATTTT. This sequence encodes CAWSDANQPQHF.

Many counts were recorded for this clonotype. The chain is built from TRBV24-1 and TRBJ2-1; 8 bases agree with TRBD2. J gave up 7 bases and V 4 bases, and 5 bases lay outside the gene matches. Looked up from germline, CDR1 is KGHDR and CDR2 is SFDVKD. The CDR3 is made up of 14 amino acids. The CDR3 region is CATSEASGLNEQFF. DNA for the CDR3: TGTGCCACCAGTGAGGCTAGCGGGTTGAATGAGCAGTTCTTC.

This chain links TRBV11-1 with TRBJ1-6, with TRBD1 matching over 8 bases. Germline lookup yields CDR1 SGHAT and CDR2 FQDESV (reference sequence). The CDR3 length is 14 residues. J was trimmed by 8 bases and V by 5 bases; bases with no gene match: 5. In nucleotides, the CDR3 is TGTGCCAGCAGCGGACAGGGTCGTGATTCACCCCTCCACTTT. This encodes CASSGQGRDSPLHF.

The J gene is TRBJ1-3, the V gene TRBV5-4; weak D call: TRBD1 (5 bases). The CDR3 totals 12 residues. V gave up 4 bases and J gave up 15 bases, with 17 bases separating them. Germline V CDR1 and CDR2: SGHNT, YYREEE (reference sequence). The CDR3 DNA reads as TGTGCCAGCAGCCCTACGAGAGGGGCCCAATATTTT. This codes for CASSPTRGAQYF.

This clonotype was counted at least ten times. The chain combines TRBV7-9 with TRBJ2-1; 10 bases fit TRBD1. With 0 bases clipped from V and 8 bases from J, the junction kept 7 bases outside the gene matches. The CDR3 length is 16 residues. The V gene's germline CDR1 is SEHNR and CDR2 FQNEAQ (reference sequence). The CDR3 region is CASSLAGGQGEHEQFF. The CDR3 DNA reads as TGTGCCAGCAGCTTAGCTGGCGGACAGGGGGAGCATGAGCAGTTCTTC.

The sample holds many counts of this clonotype. DNA of the CDR3: TGTGCCAGCAGCTTAGGGTTCACCGGACAGGGTAACTATGGCTACACCTTC. It codes for CASSLGFTGQGNYGYTF. This chain links TRBV11-3 with TRBJ1-2, with 8 bases matching TRBD1. The CDR3 contains 17 residues. Per germline, CDR1 SGHNT and CDR2 YENEEA. V trimming: 1 base; J trimming: 1 base; junction bases outside the gene matches: 8.

This clonotype was counted a few times. A much larger clone differs by one base, so this may be a read error. The chain employs TRBV12-5 and TRBJ2-2; 7 bases align to TRBD2. V shed 3 bases, J shed 5 bases, and the junction held 6 bases outside the gene matches. From germline, CDR1 is LGHNT and CDR2 FRNRAP. CDR3 length: 15 residues. This CDR3 reads CASGFDLSGTGELFF. The CDR3 DNA reads TGTGCTAGTGGTTTCGACCTTAGCGGGACCGGGGAGCTGTTTTTT.

This clonotype came up many times. This chain joins TRBV7-2 and TRBJ2-7; a possible D gene is TRBD1 (5 bases). V was pared by 2 bases and J by 4 bases, with 12 bases between. CDR1 and CDR2 (germline): SGHTA, FQGNSA. CDR3 length equals 14 residues. The CDR3 region has the DNA TGTGCCAGCAGCTTACAGGCAGGGCGGTACGAGCAGTACTTC. It is translated as CASSLQAGRYEQYF.

This clonotype was found many times. The chain recombines TRBV11-2 with TRBJ2-3; D is ambiguous. The germline V gene encodes CDR1 SGHAT and CDR2 FQNNGV. This CDR3 has 13 amino acids. Trimming took 7 bases from V and 7 from J, leaving 15 bases between them. This chain's CDR3 is CASTQGPSNTQYF. CDR3 in DNA: TGTGCCAGCACCCAAGGCCCCAGTAATACGCAGTATTTT.

The chain has TRBV9 and TRBJ2-3, with TRBD1 identical over 8 bases. This CDR3 is built from 15 residues. Trimming took 5 bases from V and 4 from J; bases not matched to a gene: 9. Germline V lookup: CDR1 SGDLS, CDR2 YYNGEE. The CDR3 DNA sequence: TGTGCCAGCAGGCACAGGGGGACAGGAGCAGATACGCAGTATTTT. This encodes CASRHRGTGADTQYF. The variable domain in full, with the rest retrieved from reference TRBV9 and TRBJ2-3, is DSGVTQTPKHLITATGQRVTLRCSPRSGDLSVYWYQQSLDQGLQFLIQYYNGEERAKGNILERFSAQQFPDLHSELNLSSLELGDSALYFCASRHRGTGADTQYFGPGTRLTVL.

This clonotype was seen ten or more times. The rearrangement links TRBV7-8 to TRBJ2-7, with 10 bases fitting TRBD1. The CDR3 loop spans 15 amino acids. Germline V CDR1 and CDR2: SGHVS, FQNEAQ. V shed 5 bases, J shed 0 bases, and the junction held 4 bases outside the gene matches. The CDR3 DNA sequence: TGTGCCAGCAGCGGGGGACAGGGGTTCTCCTACGAGCAGTACTTC. This sequence encodes CASSGGQGFSYEQYF.

V usage is TRBV27 and J usage is TRBJ1-1; D is unclear. Germline assignment: CDR1 MNHEY and CDR2 SMNVEV (reference sequence). With 7 bases removed from V and 5 bases from J, the gap between germline ends came to 17 bases. This CDR3 is built from 14 residues. The CDR3: CASTQAAPVTEAFF. CDR3 DNA sequence: TGTGCCAGCACCCAAGCGGCGCCGGTGACTGAAGCTTTCTTT.